Detailed here is one TCR beta chain. Its antigen is undetermined. The entry originates in a study of blood T cells in healthy people across ages. Study outcomes and limitations: TCR beta diversity was tightly associated with the proportion of naive T cells. Older age coincided with a roughly linear decline in TCR beta diversity per million T cells.

The use of a sample-barcoded 5' primer and a J-beta primer mix characterized a second PCR of 7 to 11 cycles. TCRdb fed the 5' RACE reads into MiXCR, producing one record per CDR3 protein. The sample carries 380,000 or so distinct CDR3 sequences, 50% to 60% recorded once. Researchers collected roughly 10 milliliters of peripheral blood from every single donor. Isolation per sample recovered at least 6.5 million PBMCs. The sequence derives from a man in his 60s in good health. Material for sequencing was blood.

CDR3 amino acids: CATSDFLGTQYF. The DNA of the CDR3 is TGTGCCACCAGTGATTTTCTGGGGACCCAGTACTTC. This rearrangement joins TRBV24-1 to TRBJ2-5; D call uncertain. Germline values: CDR1 KGHDR, CDR2 SFDVKD. The CDR3 length is 12 residues. The germline V and J ends were trimmed by 1 base and 7 bases, with 6 bases remaining between them.